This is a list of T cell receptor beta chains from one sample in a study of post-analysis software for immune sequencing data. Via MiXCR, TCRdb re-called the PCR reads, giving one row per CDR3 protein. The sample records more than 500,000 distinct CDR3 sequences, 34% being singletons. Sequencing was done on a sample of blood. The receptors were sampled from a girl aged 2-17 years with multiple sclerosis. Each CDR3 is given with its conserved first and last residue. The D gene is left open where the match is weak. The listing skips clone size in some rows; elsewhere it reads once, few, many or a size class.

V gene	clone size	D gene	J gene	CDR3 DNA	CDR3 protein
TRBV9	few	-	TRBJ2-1	TGTGCCAGCAGCATACAAGGGGTGTACAATGAGCAGTTCTTC	CASSIQGVYNEQFF
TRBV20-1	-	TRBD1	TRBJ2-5	TGCAGTGCGTGCCGGGACAGGGGGCAAGAGACCCAGTACTTC	CSACRDRGQETQYF
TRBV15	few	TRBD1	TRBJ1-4	TGTGCCACCAGCAGAGATCAGTTACGCGACAGGGGGAATGAAAAACTGTTTTTT	CATSRDQLRDRGNEKLFF
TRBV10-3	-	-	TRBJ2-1	TGTGCCATCAGTGAGGAAGACAATGAGCAGTTCTTC	CAISEEDNEQFF
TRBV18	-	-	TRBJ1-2	TGTGCCAGCTCACCGTCCGGGCGGTCAAACTACGGCTACACCTTC	CASSPSGRSNYGYTF
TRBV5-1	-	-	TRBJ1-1	TGCGCCAGCAGCTTGGGAGAGACTGTGAACACTGAAGCTTTCTTT	CASSLGETVNTEAFF
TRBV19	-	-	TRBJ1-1	TGTGCCAGTAGGGCTATGAGGGAGGCTAAAGCTTTCTTT	CASRAMREAKAFF
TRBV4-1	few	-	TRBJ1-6	TGCGCCAGCAGCCAAGATCGGAATTCACCCCTCCACTTT	CASSQDRNSPLHF
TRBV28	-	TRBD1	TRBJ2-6	TGTGCCAGCAGTTTGCCGGGACAGGGATCTGGGGCCAACGTCCTGACTTTC	CASSLPGQGSGANVLTF
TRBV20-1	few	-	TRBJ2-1	TGCAGTGCTAGAGATCTTCTGCGGGCCGCGTCCTACAATGAGCAGTTCTTC	CSARDLLRAASYNEQFF
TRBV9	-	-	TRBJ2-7	TGTGCCAGCAGCGTAAATATCCAGGGGGGCTACGAGCAGTACTTC	CASSVNIQGGYEQYF
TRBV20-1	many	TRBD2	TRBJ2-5	TGCAGTGCTTATGGACTAGCGGGGGTAGAGACCCAGTACTTC	CSAYGLAGVETQYF
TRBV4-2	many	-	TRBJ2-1	TGTGCCAGCAGCCATGGTCGGGAAGGCAATGAGCAGTTCTTC	CASSHGREGNEQFF
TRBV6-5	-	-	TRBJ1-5	TGTGCCAGCAGTTACTCGGGGATTAGCAATCAGCCCCAGCATTTT	CASSYSGISNQPQHF
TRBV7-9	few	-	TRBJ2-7	TGTGCCATCTCTGAAATACGGGGGCAGTACTTC	CAISEIRGQYF
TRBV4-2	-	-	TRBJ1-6	TGTGCCAGCAGCCTCTCGACAGGCGATTCTTATTCACCCCTCCACTTT	CASSLSTGDSYSPLHF
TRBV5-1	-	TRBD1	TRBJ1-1	TGCGCCAGCAGCTTGGCCACTAAACTTCAGGGGGTGGGCACTGAAGCTTTCTTT	CASSLATKLQGVGTEAFF
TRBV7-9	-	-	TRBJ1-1	TGTGCCAGCAGCGCCCCCAGGGTAGGAAACACTGAAGCTTTCTTT	CASSAPRVGNTEAFF
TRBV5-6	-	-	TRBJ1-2	TGTGCCAGCAGCTTGGGAGGCGCATCTATCTATGGCTACACCTTC	CASSLGGASIYGYTF
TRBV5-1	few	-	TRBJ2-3	TGCGCCAGCAGCTTAAATCGGGGAAGCACAGATACGCAGTATTTT	CASSLNRGSTDTQYF
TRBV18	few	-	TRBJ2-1	TGTGCCAGCTCACCACCGCGTGGGGGATACAATGAGCAGTTCTTC	CASSPPRGGYNEQFF
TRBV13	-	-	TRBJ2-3	TGTGCCAGCAGCCTGGGTCTAGCGACTCAACCCTCTGGCACAGATACGCAGTATTTT	CASSLGLATQPSGTDTQYF
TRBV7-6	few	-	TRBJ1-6	TGTGCCAGCAGCTTGGGGGATGATTCACCCCTCCACTTT	CASSLGDDSPLHF
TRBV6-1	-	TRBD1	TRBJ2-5	TGTGCCAGCAGTGATAGTTCGACAGGGATCGTAGGAGAGACCCAGTACTTC	CASSDSSTGIVGETQYF
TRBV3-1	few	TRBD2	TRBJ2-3	TGTGCCAGCAGCCAGGGTCGAAAGGGACTAGCGGGGACAGATACGCAGTATTTT	CASSQGRKGLAGTDTQYF
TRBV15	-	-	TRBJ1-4	TGTGCCACCAGCAGGGGCTCGGAAGAAAAACTGTTTTTT	CATSRGSEEKLFF
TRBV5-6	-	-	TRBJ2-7	TGTGCCAGCAGCCCCGGGACACCGCTTTGGCAGCAGTACTTC	CASSPGTPLWQQYF
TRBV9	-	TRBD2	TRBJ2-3	TGTACCAGCAGTGTAGCGGGGGCCGCGAGTGATACGCAGTATTTT	CTSSVAGAASDTQYF
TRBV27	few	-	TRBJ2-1	TGTGCCAGCAAAGGGGTACTGAGCTCCTACAATGAGCAGTTCTTC	CASKGVLSSYNEQFF
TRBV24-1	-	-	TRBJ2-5	TGTGCCACCAGTGACCCAACCCCGGGGGAGACCCAGTACTTC	CATSDPTPGETQYF
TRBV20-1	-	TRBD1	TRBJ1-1	TGCAGTGCGAGGACAGGGAAGAACACTGAAGCTTTCTTT	CSARTGKNTEAFF
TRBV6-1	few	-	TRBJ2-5	TGTGCCAGCAGTGCAGCGGGTGGGGAGACCCAGTACTTC	CASSAAGGETQYF
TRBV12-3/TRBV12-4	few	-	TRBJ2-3	TGTGCCAGCAGCCTTAGTCCGCGGGGACGAGATACGCAGTATTTT	CASSLSPRGRDTQYF
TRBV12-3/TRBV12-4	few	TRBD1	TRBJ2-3	TGTGCCAGCAGTACCCCATCCCAAACAGGGGTGGGGACAGATACGCAGTATTTT	CASSTPSQTGVGTDTQYF
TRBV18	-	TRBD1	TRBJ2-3	TGTGTCAGCTCACCGGGGACAGTCACAGATACGCAGTATTTT	CVSSPGTVTDTQYF
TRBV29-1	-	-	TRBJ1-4	TGCAGCGTTCGTACAGGGAAGCGTTTTGAAAAACTGTTTTTT	CSVRTGKRFEKLFF
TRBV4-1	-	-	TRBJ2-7	TGCGCCAGCAGCCAACCCCATAAGGGGGCCTACGAGCAGTACTTC	CASSQPHKGAYEQYF
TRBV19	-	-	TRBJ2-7	TGTGCCAGTAGTACGGGATACGAGCAGTACTTC	CASSTGYEQYF
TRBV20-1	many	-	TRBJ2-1	TGCAGTGCTAGAGTTAACCCAAGGGACACTGGCTACAATGAGCAGTTCTTC	CSARVNPRDTGYNEQFF
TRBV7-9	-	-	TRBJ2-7	TGTGCCAACAGCTTGGACAGTACCTCCTACGAGCAGTACTTC	CANSLDSTSYEQYF
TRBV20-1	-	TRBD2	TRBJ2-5	TGCAGTGCCCCCGGGACTAGTCAAGAGACCCAGTACTTC	CSAPGTSQETQYF
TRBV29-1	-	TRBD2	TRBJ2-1	TGCAGCGTGCGACTAGCGGGGGGGCCGGGAAATGAGCAGTTCTTC	CSVRLAGGPGNEQFF